The sequence of this TCR beta chain was determined in a study of T cell responses to AZD1222 COVID-19 vaccine. Study-level results: Only 5 to 7 AZD1222 recipients were seropositive at baseline. Clonal diversity was possibly underestimated, and white British individuals and females predominated among donors. Vaccine-related CD4 TCRs covered spike, predominating at 160-218 and 743-854.

The germline V gene has CDR1 LNHDA and CDR2 SQIVND (reference sequence). CDR3 length equals 17 residues. With 6 bases clipped from V and 1 base from J, the junction kept 11 bases outside the gene matches. Clones were sequenced by immunoSEQ multiplex PCR, and TCRdb holds only the in-frame ones, with some missing. Among some 140,000 clones listed, roughly 91% were seen once. To note about this clone: Its antigen is undetermined.

This specimen was peripheral blood, taken 28 days after the second AZD1222 dose. V usage is TRBV19 and J usage is TRBJ1-1; 10 bases match TRBD1. This TCR was recovered from an adult who received the AZD1222 COVID-19 vaccine. DNA of the CDR3: TGTGCCAGTAGGAGACAGGGGGCTCCTTCGGGGAACACTGAAGCTTTCTTT. Translation gives CASRRQGAPSGNTEAFF.